The clone carrying this T cell receptor beta chain occurred a few times. Its cognate antigen is unknown. The data belong to a study of shared clonotypes between healthy human individuals. The study enrolled healthy HIV-negative adults without recent acute infections or vaccinations as donors. Study outcomes and limitations: Naive subsets typically showed greater estimated richness than memory subsets.

Sorted-subset replicate PCR reactions contained 200 to 250 ng DNA, corresponding to about 30,000 T cell genomes. The data were produced by immunoSEQ multiplex PCR, yet TCRdb's version contains in-frame clones alone and is incomplete. The sample holds approximately 340,000 clones; 74% are singletons and the top ten take 9% to 12%. Germline V lookup: CDR1 SNHLY, CDR2 FYNNEI. CDR3 size: 14 residues. V was shortened by 7 bases and J by 3 bases, with 12 bases between the two germline ends. The receptor was derived from a man under 40 in good health. Sequenced sample: memory CD4+ T cells sorted from blood. Subset noted: CD45RA-negative fraction. The V and J genes are TRBV2 and TRBJ2-2; D is possibly TRBD2 (6 bases). The CDR3 here is CASTFTGDTGELFF. In DNA form, the CDR3 reads TGTGCCAGCACTTTTACGGGGGACACCGGGGAGCTGTTTTTT. Combining the CDR3 with reference TRBV2 and TRBJ2-2 gives the whole variable domain EPEVTQTPSHQVTQMGQEVILRCVPISNHLYFYWYRQILGQKVEFLVSFYNNEISEKSEIFDDQFSVERPDGSNFTLKIRSTKLEDSAMYFCASTFTGDTGELFFGEGSRLTVL.